One sample yielded the 28 T cell receptor beta chains listed below, sequenced in a study of type 1 regulatory T cells. These receptors lack a known antigen. TCRdb re-derived calls from the reads in MiXCR, one entry per CDR3 protein. Found here are 68,000 or so distinct CDR3 sequences, around 49% of them singletons; the top ten hold more than 2%. What was sequenced was cultured non-Tr1 T cells, either the whole culture or a sorted T cell fraction (not recorded which). The receptors were gathered from a human donor in good health.

The chain carries TRBV5-1 and TRBJ2-2; 11 nucleotides align to TRBD2. This CDR3 has 16 amino acids. After removal of 4 bases from V and 4 bases from J, the junction contained 6 bases not matched to a gene. Germline assignment: CDR1 SGHRS and CDR2 YFSETQ. The CDR3 spells CASSPTTSGGTGELFF. The CDR3 DNA reads as TGCGCCAGCAGCCCCACCACTAGCGGGGGCACCGGGGAGCTGTTTTTT.

The V call is TRBV19, the J call TRBJ1-2; possibly TRBD1 for D (6 bases). The V gene's germline CDR1 is LNHDA and CDR2 SQIVND (reference sequence). This CDR3 is 14 amino acids long. With 3 bases removed from V and 3 bases from J, the gap between germline ends came to 11 bases. The CDR3 DNA follows: TGTGCCAGTAGTATGTTGGACAGTTACTATGGCTACACCTTC. Amino acid sequence: CASSMLDSYYGYTF. The full variable domain, completed using reference TRBV19 and TRBJ1-2, is DGGITQSPKYLFRKEGQNVTLSCEQNLNHDAMYWYRQDPGQGLRLIYYSQIVNDFQKGDIAEGYSVSREKKESFPLTVTSAQKNPTAFYLCASSMLDSYYGYTFGSGTRLTVV.

This clonotype showed up just a few times. V usage is TRBV7-2 and J usage is TRBJ1-2; possible D gene TRBD1, 6 bases. There are 14 residues in the CDR3. Germline V CDR1 and CDR2: SGHTA, FQGNSA. The V and J ends lost 1 base and 4 bases respectively, with 10 bases between them. The CDR3, as DNA: TGTGCCAGCAGCTTAGAGGGGGAGTTCTATGGCTACACCTTC. Its translation: CASSLEGEFYGYTF. The full variable domain, with the rest looked up from reference TRBV7-2 and TRBJ1-2, is GAGVSQSPSNKVTEKGKDVELRCDPISGHTALYWYRQSLGQGLEFLIYFQGNSAPDKSGLPSDRFSAERTGGSVSTLTIQRTQQEDSAVYLCASSLEGEFYGYTFGSGTRLTVV.

The rearrangement uses TRBV7-8 and TRBJ1-2, with D tentatively TRBD1 (5 bases). The CDR3 totals 13 residues. From germline, CDR1 is SGHVS and CDR2 FQNEAQ. Trimming took 5 bases from V and 8 from J, leaving 15 bases between them. CDR3 amino acids: CASSPAPGLGYTF. DNA of the CDR3: TGTGCCAGCAGCCCAGCCCCAGGGTTGGGCTACACCTTC.

This chain joins TRBV7-3 and TRBJ2-7, with a tentative D call TRBD2 (6 bases). V was pared by 5 bases and J by 0 bases, with 14 bases between. The CDR3 has 15 residues. CDR1 SGHTA and CDR2 FQGTGA come from the germline V gene. The CDR3 protein is CASSRGTGCSYEQYF. CDR3 bases: TGTGCCAGCAGCCGGGGGACGGGGTGCTCCTACGAGCAGTACTTC.

This clonotype was counted a few times. The rearrangement links TRBV6-1 to TRBJ2-3, with 11 bases identical to TRBD1. V gave up 6 bases and J gave up 4 bases; unmatched junction bases: 9. In germline, CDR1 is MNHNS, CDR2 SASEGT. The CDR3 extends over 16 amino acids. CDR3 bases: TGTGCCAGCAGGGCCCGGACAGGGGGCAGGGCAGATACGCAGTATTTT. Residues: CASRARTGGRADTQYF.

This clonotype was detected once. This chain links TRBV10-3 with TRBJ2-7; 8 bases are a match to TRBD1. With 6 bases clipped from V and 5 bases from J, the junction kept 12 bases outside the gene matches. This CDR3 is built from 15 residues. From germline, CDR1 is ENHRY and CDR2 SYGVKD. The CDR3 sequence: CAIRTGQGELNEQYF. The CDR3 DNA is TGTGCCATCAGAACCGGACAGGGCGAACTAAACGAGCAGTACTTC.

The rearrangement links TRBV12-3 or TRBV12-4 to TRBJ2-1, with 9 bases that match TRBD2. This CDR3 is built from 15 residues. The ends lost 5 bases at V and 7 bases at J; junction bases unmatched: 9. The CDR3, as DNA: TGTGCCAGCAGTCTAACCGCGGGGGGGGCTAATGAGCAGTTCTTC. It specifies CASSLTAGGANEQFF.

The V call is TRBV2, the J call TRBJ1-2; 8 nucleotides agree with TRBD1. J gave up 4 bases and V 6 bases, and 7 bases lay outside the gene matches. This CDR3 is built from 14 residues. Germline V CDR1 and CDR2: SNHLY, FYNNEI. The CDR3 sequence is CASRRRGLGYGYTF. CDR3 nucleotides: TGTGCCAGCAGGCGCAGGGGGCTCGGCTATGGCTACACCTTC.

V and J are TRBV27 and TRBJ1-2; a weak D match, TRBD1 (6 bases). This CDR3 is built from 15 residues. Germline CDR1 reads MNHEY; CDR2 reads SMNVEV (reference sequence). Trimming took off 2 bases at V and 0 bases at J, with 10 bases between the two ends. CDR3 loop: CASSLAGETNYGYTF. The CDR3 coding sequence is TGTGCCAGCAGTTTAGCAGGGGAGACTAACTATGGCTACACCTTC.

This clonotype is medium-sized. DNA of the CDR3: TGCAGCGTGAGCCCGGGACGGCCCACAGATACGCAGTATTTT. This encodes CSVSPGRPTDTQYF. The chain couples TRBV29-1 to TRBJ2-3, with D perhaps matching TRBD1 or TRBD2 (5 bases each). Trimming took off 6 bases at V and 2 bases at J, with 15 bases between the two ends. The CDR3 is made up of 14 amino acids. Germline CDR1 and CDR2: SQVTM and ANQGSEA.

The V gene is TRBV28, the J gene TRBJ1-5; no firm D call. CDR3 size: 15 residues. V was cut by 3 bases and J by 6 bases, with 15 bases left in between. Germline CDR1 MDHEN, CDR2 SYDVKM. The CDR3 coding sequence is TGTGCCAGCAGTTTGAGTTTTGGGCAGGTTCAGCCCCAGCATTTT. It yields the protein CASSLSFGQVQPQHF.

This clonotype was seen a few times. In nucleotides, the CDR3 is TGCAGTGCCCCAGGGAGGGACAGGAATGAGCAGTTCTTC. Translation: CSAPGRDRNEQFF. V gene TRBV20-1 combines with J gene TRBJ2-1, with TRBD1 as a possible D gene (8 bases). Trimming left V 6 bases short and J 7 bases short, with 16 bases between. Germline V CDR1 and CDR2: DFQATT, SNEGSKA (reference sequence). There are 13 residues in the CDR3.

The chain couples TRBV7-2 to TRBJ2-7; D possibly matches TRBD1 or TRBD2 (5 bases each). The V end lost 3 bases, the J end lost 0 bases, and 12 bases lay between the germline ends. Germline assignment: CDR1 SGHTA and CDR2 FQGNSA. This CDR3 has 15 amino acids. CDR3 bases: TGTGCCAGCAGCTTCGTTGGGGGAACCTCCTACGAGCAGTACTTC. Residues: CASSFVGGTSYEQYF.

V usage is TRBV4-1 and J usage is TRBJ1-5; D gene ambiguous. Germline loops: CDR1 MGHRA, CDR2 YSYEKL. V lost 3 bases, J lost 4 bases, and 10 bases lay in between. The CDR3 is 14 residues long. For the CDR3, the DNA is TGCGCCAGCAGCCAGCCTGGGAGGAATCAGCCCCAGCATTTT. Encoded protein: CASSQPGRNQPQHF.

The chain uses TRBV19 and TRBJ2-7; the match to TRBD1 covers 12 bases. Germline V gene sequence: CDR1 LNHDA, CDR2 SQIVND (reference sequence). This CDR3 is 14 amino acids long. V shed 6 bases, J shed 7 bases, and the junction held 7 bases outside the gene matches. As DNA, the CDR3 is TGTGCCAGTAGCCAGGGACAGGGGGCACTTGAGCAGTACTTC. Encoded protein: CASSQGQGALEQYF.

The gene calls are TRBV20-1 and TRBJ1-3, with D possibly matching TRBD1 (6 bases). Germline V gene data show CDR1 as DFQATT and CDR2 as SNEGSKA (reference sequence). Trimming shortened V by 0 bases and J by 4 bases, and 10 bases separated the two germline ends. The CDR3 contains 14 residues. CDR3 coding DNA: TGCAGTGCTAGAGATGGGGGGCTCGGAAACACCATATATTTT. Amino acids: CSARDGGLGNTIYF.

The chain links TRBV15 to TRBJ1-5; unclear D gene. From germline, CDR1 is LNHNV and CDR2 YYDKDF (reference sequence). The CDR3 totals 15 residues. V dropped 5 bases and J dropped 0 bases, with 11 bases sitting between them. The CDR3 nucleotides read TGTGCCACCAGCCAGTCAGCGAATAGCAATCAGCCCCAGCATTTT. Protein product: CATSQSANSNQPQHF.

Points on this clonotype: Relative to the germline gene, one junction end is altered; a read error may explain this. V and J are TRBV4-1 and TRBJ2-3; 8 bases align to TRBD2. The CDR3 totals 13 residues. CDR1 and CDR2 from the germline V gene are MGHRA and YSYEKL. CDR3 region: CASRQVPGGLQYF. The CDR3 DNA reads as TGCGCCAGCCGCCAGGTTCCGGGGGGGTTGCAGTATTTT.

This chain links TRBV20-1 with TRBJ1-5; D unresolved. Trimming shortened V by 0 bases and J by 4 bases, and 10 bases separated the two germline ends. Per the germline V gene, CDR1 is DFQATT and CDR2 is SNEGSKA (reference sequence). CDR3 length equals 14 residues. The CDR3 loop reads CSARDDGGNQPQHF. The CDR3 nucleotides are TGCAGTGCTAGAGATGACGGAGGAAATCAGCCCCAGCATTTT.

The J gene is TRBJ1-2, the V gene TRBV12-3 or TRBV12-4, with D uncertain. The V end was cut by 5 bases, the J end by 1 base, with 5 bases between. This CDR3 spans 12 amino acids. Written as DNA, the CDR3 is TGTGCCAGCAGTGGTAGTAACTATGGCTACACCTTC. This translates into CASSGSNYGYTF.

This clonotype turned up a few times. J is TRBJ2-3 and V is TRBV20-1; D remains ambiguous. The germline V and J ends were trimmed by 3 bases and 0 bases, with 4 bases remaining between them. This CDR3 spans 12 amino acids. The germline CDR1 and CDR2 sequences are DFQATT and SNEGSKA (reference sequence). The DNA for the CDR3 is TGCAGTGCTAGTAGCAGCACAGATACGCAGTATTTT. Its protein product is CSASSSTDTQYF.

The gene calls are TRBV30 and TRBJ1-2; D is undetermined. The ends were cut back, 2 bases at V and 3 bases at J, with 4 bases in the middle. The CDR3 runs 11 residues. Germline assignment: CDR1 GTSNPN and CDR2 SVGIG (reference sequence). The CDR3 nucleotides are TGTGCCTGGAGTCGGGACTATGGCTACACCTTC. It yields the protein CAWSRDYGYTF.

The gene calls are TRBV7-8 and TRBJ1-5; 8 positions agree with TRBD1. CDR1 and CDR2 (germline): SGHVS, FQNEAQ. The CDR3 runs to 15 residues. J gave up 3 bases and V 4 bases, and 5 bases lay outside the gene matches. The CDR3 bases are TGTGCCAGCAGCTCGGGGACAGGTCTCAATCAGCCCCAGCATTTT. Translation gives CASSSGTGLNQPQHF.

This chain joins TRBV5-1 and TRBJ1-2; D may be TRBD1 (5 bases). Per the germline V gene, CDR1 is SGHRS and CDR2 is YFSETQ. The CDR3 extends over 15 amino acids. The V and J ends lost 0 bases and 6 bases respectively, with 15 bases between them. The CDR3 is CASSLVNQEGDGYTF. Here the CDR3 DNA reads TGCGCCAGCAGCTTGGTAAATCAGGAAGGGGATGGCTACACCTTC.

The chain carries TRBV12-3 or TRBV12-4 and TRBJ1-1; possible D gene TRBD1, 5 bases. V lost 6 bases to trimming and J lost 11 bases, with 25 bases between them. This CDR3 has 15 residues. In DNA, the CDR3 is TGTGCCAGCAGCCCATCCGAGGTAGCACGAGGGGATGCTTTCTTT. It specifies CASSPSEVARGDAFF.

The chain has TRBV7-2 and TRBJ2-7, with no clear D. V shed 1 base and J shed 7 bases, with 14 bases lying between them. The CDR3 is 14 amino acids. Germline values: CDR1 SGHTA, CDR2 FQGNSA. The CDR3 reads CASSLEVLTLEQYF. The DNA for the CDR3 is TGTGCCAGCAGCTTAGAGGTCCTAACACTTGAGCAGTACTTC.

The rearrangement joins TRBV7-2 to TRBJ1-1; 12 bases match TRBD1. Germline V gene sequence: CDR1 SGHTA, CDR2 FQGNSA. V gave up 4 bases and J gave up 10 bases; unmatched junction bases: 10. There are 15 residues in the CDR3. CDR3 region: CASSSTGQGAWRAFF. In DNA form, the CDR3 reads TGTGCCAGCAGCTCAACGGGACAGGGGGCTTGGAGAGCTTTCTTT. The whole variable domain, remainder taken from reference TRBV7-2 and TRBJ1-1, is GAGVSQSPSNKVTEKGKDVELRCDPISGHTALYWYRQSLGQGLEFLIYFQGNSAPDKSGLPSDRFSAERTGGSVSTLTIQRTQQEDSAVYLCASSSTGQGAWRAFFGQGTRLTVV.